Listed below are T cell receptor beta chains from one sample, sequenced in a study of T-cell memory formation after mild COVID-19. From the 5' RACE reads, TCRdb called clonotypes with MiXCR, one entry per CDR3 protein. The sample consists of 100,000 or so distinct CDR3 sequences, 11% of them appearing once. Sequenced material: PBMCs or a T cell subset sorted from them (not recorded which). The receptors come from a man aged 18 to 29 who had mild COVID-19 (a few samples of this study predate the infection). Cell type and time point are not known. The CDR3 runs from the conserved cysteine through the conserved F or W. D genes are given only for firm matches. A row's size may be missing; if present it is once, few, many or a size class.

D: -; V: TRBV10-3; size: -; J: TRBJ2-2; CDR3: CAISVGGNTGELFF; DNA: TGTGCCATCAGTGTCGGAGGGAACACCGGGGAGCTGTTTTTT
D: TRBD1; V: TRBV19; size: -; J: TRBJ1-1; CDR3: CASSIGQGGPEAFF; DNA: TGTGCCAGTAGTATTGGCCAGGGGGGGCCTGAAGCTTTCTTT
D: -; V: TRBV29-1; size: few; J: TRBJ2-3; CDR3: CSVDPLASTDTQYF; DNA: TGCAGCGTTGACCCCCTGGCTAGCACAGATACGCAGTATTTT
D: -; V: TRBV4-3; size: few; J: TRBJ1-1; CDR3: CASSHVKGLNTEAFF; DNA: TGCGCCAGCAGCCATGTGAAAGGGTTGAACACTGAAGCTTTCTTT
D: TRBD2; V: TRBV7-8; size: many; J: TRBJ2-3; CDR3: CASSLTSGITDTQYF; DNA: TGTGCCAGCAGCTTAACTAGCGGCATCACAGATACGCAGTATTTT
D: TRBD2; V: TRBV7-2; size: many; J: TRBJ2-2; CDR3: CASRSLAEGGELFF; DNA: TGTGCCAGCAGATCCCTAGCGGAGGGCGGGGAGCTGTTTTTT
D: -; V: TRBV9; size: few; J: TRBJ1-1; CDR3: CASSASGNLGTEAFF; DNA: TGTGCCAGCAGCGCCTCAGGGAATCTGGGCACTGAAGCTTTCTTT
D: -; V: TRBV7-9; size: -; J: TRBJ2-1; CDR3: CASSLGGPNEQFF; DNA: TGTGCCAGCAGCTTAGGAGGTCCCAATGAGCAGTTCTTC
D: TRBD2; V: TRBV6-5; size: few; J: TRBJ2-2; CDR3: CASSYSATSGGNTGELFF; DNA: TGTGCCAGCAGTTACTCGGCCACTAGCGGGGGGAACACCGGGGAGCTGTTTTTT
D: -; V: TRBV4-1; size: -; J: TRBJ1-4; CDR3: CASSVQRFATNEKLFF; DNA: TGCGCCAGCAGCGTGCAGAGATTTGCAACTAATGAAAAACTGTTTTTT
D: -; V: TRBV4-3; size: medium-sized; J: TRBJ1-3; CDR3: CASSQDGESSGNTIYF; DNA: TGCGCCAGCAGCCAAGATGGGGAATCCTCTGGAAACACCATATATTTT